The rows below give T cell receptor beta chains drawn from one sample of a study of radiation and T cells in renal cell carcinoma. Assay: immunoSEQ multiplex PCR; the TCRdb copy retains only in-frame clones and omits some. The sample shows about 150,000 clones, around 90% of them seen only once. Sequences were derived from blood, sampled from a patient whose treatment included radiotherapy and nephrectomy. These receptors were collected from a woman in her 70s with renal cell carcinoma. CDR3s include the opening cysteine and the closing phenylalanine or tryptophan. Each record gives: V gene, J gene, CDR3 protein.

TRBV4-2	TRBJ2-2	CASSQEGLAGAFSNPNTGELFF
TRBV30	TRBJ2-5	CAWSPGETQYF
TRBV19	TRBJ2-2	CASRTGGLSTGELFF
TRBV7-3	TRBJ2-1	CASSLDRANNEQFF
TRBV27	TRBJ2-3	CASSLVSTDTQYF
TRBV7-2	TRBJ2-7	CASSASYEQYF
TRBV4-2	TRBJ1-1	CASSQGQGASSEAFF
TRBV7-2	TRBJ1-2	CASSFGDYGYTF
TRBV7-9	TRBJ1-4	CASSRQGATNEKLFF
TRBV29-1	TRBJ2-7	CSVGAGRYEQYF
TRBV18	TRBJ2-1	CASSGTGSLWNEQFF
TRBV4-3	TRBJ2-3	CASSQEPGYRTDTQYF
TRBV5-1	TRBJ2-1	CASSSSGTTYNEQFF
TRBV19	TRBJ1-1	CASSIGEGRNTEAFF
TRBV28	TRBJ1-2	CAVRPGGAQANYGYTF
TRBV7-2	TRBJ2-7	CASSRGQANYEQYF
TRBV7-7	TRBJ1-1	CASSLVQPNTEAFF
TRBV7-2	TRBJ1-1	CASSLSRERTEAFF
TRBV7-8	TRBJ1-5	CASSPPGQGSGQPQHF
TRBV6-5	TRBJ1-2	CASSYHTGTGYGYTF
TRBV9	TRBJ2-5	CASSATGGFRETQYF
TRBV6-6	TRBJ2-2	CASRNRENTGELFF
TRBV27	TRBJ1-2	CASSLSGGKYGYTF
TRBV5-1	TRBJ2-1	CASSLGSLGNEQFF
TRBV10-3	TRBJ2-3	CAISDKTGPSTDTQYF
TRBV29-1	TRBJ2-3	CSIGIMVGADTQYF
TRBV19	TRBJ2-6	CASSGRTGATSGANVLTF
TRBV6-1	TRBJ2-5	CASTDLARETQYF
TRBV29-1	TRBJ1-1	CSVQYRDKNMNTEAFF
TRBV6-5	TRBJ1-6	CASSYDGFYNSPLHF
TRBV5-5	TRBJ2-7	CASSLADTGILYEQYF
TRBV19	TRBJ1-1	CASRRTGPGAEAFF
TRBV15	TRBJ1-2	CATSRDGDRGGYTF
TRBV4-3	TRBJ1-1	CASSQGRAEAFF
TRBV9	TRBJ1-4	CASSGRTGGYNEKLFF
TRBV27	TRBJ1-1	CASSSRTGPPAGAFF
TRBV5-6	TRBJ1-3	CASSFGDSGNTIYF
TRBV7-2	TRBJ1-2	CASSSGQGAPTGYTF
TRBV6-1	TRBJ2-5	CASRTRRLEETQYF
TRBV6-5	TRBJ1-1	CASSYTPGGTEAFF
TRBV5-1	TRBJ1-1	CASSSISGASTEAFF
TRBV6-9	TRBJ2-5	CASSQYNAFQETQYF
TRBV30	TRBJ2-1	CAWSVQGSYNEQFF
TRBV5-6	TRBJ2-3	CASSLGGLANTDTQYF
TRBV4-3	TRBJ2-7	CASSQDELAVSYEQYF
TRBV5-1	TRBJ1-2	CASSPREGQGHGYTF
TRBV7-2	TRBJ1-1	CASSLSRGRAGAFF
TRBV25-1	TRBJ1-2	CASSGDLWGGYTF
TRBV4-2	TRBJ2-3	CASSQKGTDTQYF
TRBV7-9	TRBJ2-3	CASSLGGTDTQYF
TRBV5-4	TRBJ2-1	CASSLTGSGNEQFF
TRBV30	TRBJ2-2	CAWSVQIDTGELFF
TRBV19	TRBJ1-5	CASRGGGPMVPQHF
TRBV7-8	TRBJ1-4	CASSSTIGEINEKLFF
TRBV27	TRBJ1-6	CASSLFNNSPLHF